The next 23 T cell receptor beta chains were all read from a single sample in a study of cytomegalovirus exposure and HLA in healthy donors. Both 60 Vbeta primers and 13 Jbeta primers went into the PCR. The table came from immunoSEQ multiplex PCR; TCRdb's copy has only in-frame clones and leaves some out. This sample carries 100,000 to 150,000 clones, under 85% of them seen once, and the ten largest clones take roughly 9%. The sequencing input was PBMCs. These receptors all come from a woman aged 50 to 60 in good health and CMV-seropositive.

This chain connects TRBV5-1 to TRBJ1-1; D is possibly TRBD1 (6 bases). CDR1 and CDR2 from the germline V gene are SGHRS and YFSETQ. V lost 2 bases and J 7 bases, leaving 9 bases between the germline ends. The CDR3 sequence is 12 residues long. The DNA of the CDR3 is TGCGCCAGCAGCTTTTCAGGGGATGAAGCTTTCTTT. Amino acid sequence: CASSFSGDEAFF.

The V and J genes are TRBV29-1 and TRBJ2-1; 8 positions match TRBD2. The CDR3 extends over 16 amino acids. The V segment lost 1 base and the J segment 8 bases; nucleotides outside the gene matches: 13. Germline V lookup: CDR1 SQVTM, CDR2 ANQGSEA. The CDR3: CSVEGTSIGGADEQFF. In DNA form, the CDR3 reads TGCAGCGTTGAAGGGACTAGCATTGGGGGTGCGGATGAGCAGTTCTTC.

The chain couples TRBV30 to TRBJ2-2; TRBD2 agrees at 8 bases. The J segment lost 3 bases and the V segment lost 3 bases, leaving 6 bases of the junction unmatched. This CDR3 has 15 amino acids. Germline values: CDR1 GTSNPN, CDR2 SVGIG (reference sequence). The CDR3: CAWRPGLGYTGELFF. Written as DNA, the CDR3 is TGTGCCTGGAGACCGGGACTAGGGTACACCGGGGAGCTGTTTTTT.

This sequence joins TRBV7-9 and TRBJ2-7, with 7 positions matching TRBD2. V shed 5 bases and J 3 bases; nucleotides not matched to a gene: 10. The germline CDR1 and CDR2 sequences are SEHNR and FQNEAQ (reference sequence). CDR3 length: 15 residues. The CDR3: CASSPSGGAFYEQYF. The CDR3 region has the DNA TGTGCCAGCAGCCCCTCGGGAGGAGCGTTCTACGAGCAGTACTTC.

The chain links TRBV27 to TRBJ2-5, with D hard to call. The assigned J gene may be wrong: the sequence end matches TRBJ2-7 better. The CDR3 is 13 amino acids. CDR1 and CDR2 (germline): MNHEY, SMNVEV (reference sequence). The CDR3 region has the DNA TGTGCCAGCAGTTTATCTAGCACCCACGAGCAGTACTTC. Translation: CASSLSSTHEQYF.

The rearrangement uses TRBV25-1 and TRBJ1-2, with D uncertain. This CDR3 spans 15 amino acids. Germline CDR1 reads MGHDK; CDR2 reads SYGVNS. The ends were cut back, 2 bases at V and 4 bases at J, with 14 bases in the middle. CDR3 region: CASSEDPGVAYGYTF. The CDR3 coding sequence is TGTGCCAGCAGTGAAGACCCCGGGGTAGCCTATGGCTACACCTTC.

The gene calls are TRBV2 and TRBJ1-3; D gene unclear. CDR3 length: 13 residues. V was clipped by 4 bases and J by 4 bases, with 8 bases between them. Germline-derived CDR1 and CDR2 are SNHLY and FYNNEI. The CDR3 is CASSGARGNTIYF. The CDR3 region has the DNA TGTGCCAGCAGTGGAGCGAGGGGAAACACCATATATTTT.

This chain joins TRBV4-2 and TRBJ2-7; TRBD2 matches at 7 bases. Germline trimming cut 4 bases from V and 7 bases from J; bases unmatched to any gene: 16. The CDR3 length is 16 residues. Germline assignment: CDR1 LGHNA and CDR2 YNFKEQ. Written as DNA, the CDR3 is TGTGCCAGCAGCCTCACATCACAGGCGGGAGTGCGGGAGCAGTACTTC. Amino acid sequence: CASSLTSQAGVREQYF.

The rearrangement uses TRBV5-1 and TRBJ1-3; D unclear. The germline V and J ends were trimmed by 10 bases and 0 bases, with 5 bases remaining between them. The length of the CDR3 is 11 residues. Germline-derived CDR1 and CDR2 are SGHRS and YFSETQ. The CDR3 loop reads CAPNSGNTIYF. The CDR3 nucleotides read TGCGCCCCAAACTCTGGAAACACCATATATTTT.

This rearrangement joins TRBV18 to TRBJ2-7; 9 positions match TRBD1. Trimming took 3 bases from V and 3 from J; bases not matched to a gene: 9. The CDR3 is 16 amino acids. CDR1 and CDR2 from the germline V gene are KGHSH and LQKENI. The CDR3 DNA reads as TGTGCCAGCTCACCCTATCCCGGGACAGGGAGCTACGAGCAGTACTTC. Its translation is CASSPYPGTGSYEQYF.

The V and J genes are TRBV30 and TRBJ1-6, with D possibly being TRBD1 (5 bases). The CDR3 length is 13 residues. V gave up 3 bases and J gave up 6 bases, with 9 bases separating them. Germline lookup yields CDR1 GTSNPN and CDR2 SVGIG (reference sequence). CDR3 nucleotides: TGTGCCTGGAGCAGACAGTCTAATTCACCCCTCCACTTT. Its protein product is CAWSRQSNSPLHF.

The gene calls are TRBV4-3 and TRBJ1-2, with 11 positions matching TRBD1. Germline CDR1 and CDR2: LGHNA and YSLEER. The CDR3 spans 18 residues. J lost 0 bases, V lost 3 bases, and 9 bases had no gene match. The CDR3 protein is CASSQMWDRGASNYGYTF. The CDR3 DNA sequence: TGCGCCAGCAGCCAGATGTGGGACAGGGGGGCTTCTAACTATGGCTACACCTTC.

This clone was detected a few times. V gene TRBV7-2 combines with J gene TRBJ2-5; tentatively, D is TRBD2 (7 bases). The germline V gene has CDR1 SGHTA and CDR2 FQGNSA. This CDR3 has 16 residues. V shed 4 bases and J shed 5 bases, with 20 bases lying between them. CDR3 region: CASSSLRGGGSETQYF. The CDR3 DNA sequence: TGTGCCAGCAGCTCCCTTAGGGGGGGAGGGTCGGAGACCCAGTACTTC.

This clone has only one observation. The CDR3: CASSRGIGGSGNTIYF. As DNA, the CDR3 is TGTGCCAGCAGCAGAGGTATAGGTGGCTCTGGAAACACCATATATTTT. The chain links TRBV7-9 to TRBJ1-3; D unclear. Per the germline V gene, CDR1 is SEHNR and CDR2 is FQNEAQ (reference sequence). CDR3 length equals 16 residues. V lost 5 bases, J lost 0 bases, and 14 bases lay in between. Using reference TRBV7-9 and TRBJ1-3 for the parts outside the CDR3, the full variable domain is DTGVSQNPRHKITKRGQNVTFRCDPISEHNRLYWYRQTLGQGPEFLTYFQNEAQLEKSRLLSDRFSAERPKGSFSTLEIQRTEQGDSAMYLCASSRGIGGSGNTIYFGEGSWLTVV.

V usage is TRBV6-5 and J usage is TRBJ1-2; 8 bases are a match to TRBD1. The V gene end was trimmed by 11 bases and the J gene end by 2 bases; junction bases not matched to a gene: 10. The CDR3 extends over 14 amino acids. Germline CDR1 is MNHEY and CDR2 is SVGAGI. CDR3 loop: CAGGDRGGNYGYTF. The CDR3 DNA sequence: TGTGCCGGGGGTGACAGGGGTGGAAACTATGGCTACACCTTC.

The CDR3 region has the DNA TGTGCCAGCAGGCCCGGGGGGGAGACCCAGTACTTC. It translates to CASRPGGETQYF. The J gene is TRBJ2-5, the V gene TRBV2; 7 nucleotides match TRBD2. The J segment lost 5 bases and the V segment lost 6 bases, leaving 3 bases of the junction unmatched. The CDR3 loop spans 12 amino acids. CDR1 is SNHLY, CDR2 FYNNEI, per germline.

The V call is TRBV19, the J call TRBJ2-3; D uncertain. Trimming removed 5 bases from V and 0 bases from J, with 12 bases in between. The CDR3 is 15 residues long. The germline gives CDR1 LNHDA, CDR2 SQIVND (reference sequence). CDR3 nucleotides: TGTGCCAGTAGTTCGCTGCGCGGAAGCACAGATACGCAGTATTTT. This gives the protein CASSSLRGSTDTQYF.

This chain uses TRBV5-1 with TRBJ1-4; D is possibly TRBD1 (5 bases). With 0 bases removed from V and 8 bases from J, the gap between germline ends came to 14 bases. The germline gives CDR1 SGHRS, CDR2 YFSETQ. This CDR3 region has 15 residues. The CDR3 nucleotides read TGCGCCAGCAGCTTGGGACAGTCTAATAAAGAAAAACTGTTTTTT. This translates into CASSLGQSNKEKLFF.

The gene calls are TRBV7-8 and TRBJ2-5, with no clear D. Germline values: CDR1 SGHVS, CDR2 FQNEAQ. The length of the CDR3 is 11 residues. Trimming took off 5 bases at V and 2 bases at J, with 3 bases between the two ends. CDR3 loop: CASSPQETQYF. The CDR3, as DNA: TGTGCCAGCAGCCCGCAAGAGACCCAGTACTTC.

The chain links TRBV30 to TRBJ1-2, with TRBD1 as a possible D gene (5 bases). CDR1 is GTSNPN, CDR2 SVGIG, per germline (reference sequence). The CDR3 is made up of 16 amino acids. V was shortened by 3 bases and J by 1 base, with 18 bases between the two germline ends. This chain's CDR3 is CAWRSVGGLLNYGYTF. For the CDR3, the DNA is TGTGCCTGGAGGTCCGTCGGGGGGTTGCTTAACTATGGCTACACCTTC.

This clone was recorded a few times. The rearrangement joins TRBV11-2 to TRBJ2-1; tentatively, D is TRBD2 (6 bases). V was cut by 5 bases and J by 5 bases, with 22 bases left in between. The CDR3 has 17 amino acids. CDR1 SGHAT and CDR2 FQNNGV come from the germline V gene. The CDR3, as DNA: TGTGCCAGCAGCCCAAGACTAGTCCTTTCTAGGGACAATGAGCAGTTCTTC. Protein product: CASSPRLVLSRDNEQFF.

The gene calls are TRBV6-5 and TRBJ2-3; 11 positions match TRBD2. CDR1 is MNHEY and CDR2 is SVGAGI in the germline V gene. With V trimmed by 6 bases and J by 7 bases, 9 bases remained unmatched. The CDR3 runs to 15 residues. Here the CDR3 reads CASSVGLAVTNTQYF. CDR3 nucleotide sequence: TGTGCCAGCAGCGTGGGACTAGCGGTTACTAATACGCAGTATTTT.

The chain couples TRBV6-1 to TRBJ2-5, with 8 bases that match TRBD2. Germline V gene sequence: CDR1 MNHNS, CDR2 SASEGT. J was trimmed by 0 bases and V by 10 bases; bases with no gene match: 10. The CDR3 extends over 15 amino acids. CDR3 sequence reads: CATTSGLLYQETQYF. CDR3 nucleotides: TGTGCCACCACTAGCGGCCTTCTGTACCAAGAGACCCAGTACTTC.